This is a list of T cell receptor beta chains from one sample in a study of control samples from healthy donors and cancer patients. Measured with immunoSEQ multiplex PCR; TCRdb has only the in-frame clones, and not every one. This repertoire shows about 170,000 clones, around 93% found once; its top ten account for 4.1%. The sample taken for sequencing was blood. All receptors come from a woman between 55 and 75 years old in good health. Both conserved end residues are part of each CDR3. A D gene is named only where the DNA matches it firmly. Size is stated for part of the rows, as once, few or many counts, or as a class when the clone is expanded.

j_gene | abundance | d_gene | v_gene | CDR3aa | CDR3nt
TRBJ2-7 | . | . | TRBV3-1/TRBV3-2 | CASSHSYRSYEQYF | TGTGCCAGCAGCCATTCGTATAGATCCTACGAGCAGTACTTC
TRBJ1-1 | . | . | TRBV7-6 | CASSLVWDFRPMNTEAFF | TGTGCCAGCAGCTTAGTCTGGGACTTTAGACCCATGAACACTGAAGCTTTCTTT
TRBJ2-7 | . | TRBD2 | TRBV5-8 | CASSTGLAGSYEQYF | TGTGCCAGCAGCACCGGACTAGCGGGGTCGTACGAGCAGTACTTC
TRBJ1-2 | . | . | TRBV30 | CAWSERRVLYGYTF | TGTGCCTGGAGTGAACGGCGGGTATTGTATGGCTACACCTTC
TRBJ1-4 | . | TRBD1 | TRBV7-9 | CASQQQGQGKLFF | TGTGCCAGCCAACAACAGGGACAGGGAAAACTGTTTTTT
TRBJ2-3 | . | TRBD1 | TRBV7-3 | CASSSYRGTDTQYF | TGTGCCAGCAGCTCCTACAGGGGGACAGATACGCAGTATTTT
TRBJ2-1 | . | . | TRBV4-3 | CASSQSLEGSSYNEQFF | TGCGCCAGCAGCCAGAGCTTGGAGGGAAGCTCCTACAATGAGCAGTTCTTC
TRBJ1-2 | . | TRBD1 | TRBV7-2 | CASSSGQGPYGYTF | TGTGCCAGCAGCTCGGGACAGGGACCCTATGGCTACACCTTC
TRBJ2-3 | once | TRBD2 | TRBV18 | CASSRTLAGANTDTQYF | TGTGCCAGCTCACGCACACTAGCGGGGGCCAACACAGATACGCAGTATTTT
TRBJ1-2 | . | . | TRBV13 | CASSWTDNGGYTF | TGTGCCAGCAGCTGGACGGACAACGGGGGCTACACCTTC
TRBJ2-3 | . | . | TRBV12-3/TRBV12-4 | CASSAHLDTQYF | TGTGCCAGCAGCGCACACCTAGATACGCAGTATTTT